These 29 T cell receptor beta chains were sequenced from one sample in a study of vaccination effects on CD4 cells after COVID-19. Which antigens these TCRs recognize remains unknown. Profiled with immunoSEQ multiplex PCR; TCRdb holds only in-frame clones, not every one. This sample has some 38,000 clones; about two thirds occur once, and the top ten carry around 15%. Viral peptide pools were used in the ViraFEST assay to expand antigen-specific CD4+ T cells, and sequencing came afterward. Following culture for approximately ten days, CD4+ T cells were isolated. SARS-CoV-2 infected the person between March and December 2020, as confirmed by PCR. The sample consisted of CD4+ T cells from PBMCs cultured with HCoV-NL63 spike peptides, taken before COVID-19 vaccination. Receptors were obtained from a human donor who had a prior SARS-CoV-2 infection.

The chain uses TRBV4-1 and TRBJ2-3, with a tentative D call TRBD2 (6 bases). Germline assignment: CDR1 MGHRA and CDR2 YSYEKL. V shed 1 base and J shed 1 base, with 15 bases lying between them. The CDR3 runs to 17 residues. CDR3 sequence: CASSQGRGFVGTDTQYF. CDR3 bases: TGCGCCAGCAGCCAAGGGAGGGGTTTCGTGGGCACAGATACGCAGTATTTT.

The chain has TRBV19 and TRBJ1-1; TRBD1 matches at 9 bases. Germline CDR1 reads LNHDA; CDR2 reads SQIVND (reference sequence). With V trimmed by 4 bases and J by 5 bases, 8 bases remained unmatched. The CDR3 totals 15 residues. The CDR3 nucleotides are TGTGCCAGTAGTACGCGGACAGGGGAGTGGACTGAAGCTTTCTTT. Translation gives CASSTRTGEWTEAFF.

The gene calls are TRBV27 and TRBJ1-3; 9 positions agree with TRBD1. The CDR3 is made up of 15 amino acids. J lost 0 bases, V lost 6 bases, and 3 bases had no gene match. Germline V CDR1 and CDR2: MNHEY, SMNVEV (reference sequence). This CDR3 is CASRDRGFSGNTIYF. CDR3 DNA sequence: TGTGCCAGCAGGGACAGGGGTTTCTCTGGAAACACCATATATTTT.

A single count supports this clone. The chain combines TRBV11-2 with TRBJ2-5; 7 bases agree with TRBD2. J gave up 2 bases and V 5 bases, and 8 bases lay outside the gene matches. CDR3 length: 15 amino acids. The germline V gene encodes CDR1 SGHAT and CDR2 FQNNGV. The chain's CDR3 is CASSVGVGGQETQYF. CDR3 bases: TGTGCCAGCAGCGTAGGGGTGGGAGGGCAAGAGACCCAGTACTTC.

V and J are TRBV5-1 and TRBJ1-2, with TRBD1 as a possible D gene (5 bases). V lost 0 bases and J lost 8, with 11 bases in between. The CDR3 is made up of 13 amino acids. In germline, CDR1 is SGHRS, CDR2 YFSETQ. CDR3: CASSLGGAEGYTF. The CDR3 DNA is TGCGCCAGCAGCTTGGGGGGCGCGGAAGGCTACACCTTC. Looking up the rest from reference TRBV5-1 and TRBJ1-2 gives the full variable domain: KAGVTQTPRYLIKTRGQQVTLSCSPISGHRSVSWYQQTPGQGLQFLFEYFSETQRNKGNFPGRFSGRQFSNSRSEMNVSTLELGDSALYLCASSLGGAEGYTFGSGTRLTVV.

The chain couples TRBV9 to TRBJ1-1; 12 bases agree with TRBD1. The trim removed 4 bases at V and 5 bases at J, leaving 12 bases unmatched. Germline V gene lookup returns CDR1 SGDLS and CDR2 YYNGEE. The CDR3 covers 17 residues. The CDR3 bases are TGTGCCAGCAGCCCCCGTCCCGGGACAGGGGGCTATACTGAAGCTTTCTTT. Encoded protein: CASSPRPGTGGYTEAFF.

This clone turned up a few times. This rearrangement joins TRBV4-3 to TRBJ2-1; TRBD2 agrees at 8 bases. The CDR3 loop spans 17 amino acids. Germline V CDR1 and CDR2: LGHNA, YSLEER. After removal of 0 bases from V and 8 bases from J, the junction contained 12 bases not matched to a gene. CDR3 amino acids: CASSQDRGRPDGDEQFF. CDR3 nucleotides: TGCGCCAGCAGCCAAGACCGCGGGAGGCCGGATGGCGATGAGCAGTTCTTC.

The gene calls are TRBV4-1 and TRBJ2-3, with 12 nucleotides matching TRBD2. V lost 1 base to trimming and J lost 2 bases; unmatched junction nucleotides: 7. The CDR3 consists of 18 residues. Per the germline V gene, CDR1 is MGHRA and CDR2 is YSYEKL. The CDR3 DNA follows: TGCGCCAGCAGCCAAGGTGGTACTAGCGGGAGGAACACAGATACGCAGTATTTT. Protein: CASSQGGTSGRNTDTQYF.

This clone appeared a few times. This chain links TRBV3-1 (or the pseudogene TRBV3-2) with TRBJ2-2, with D hard to call. This CDR3 has 15 amino acids. Germline V gene lookup returns CDR1 LGHDT and CDR2 YNNKEL (reference sequence). The ends were cut back, 1 base at V and 2 bases at J, with 8 bases in the middle. The CDR3 coding sequence is TGTGCCAGCAGCCAAGGTTGGGGAAACACCGGGGAGCTGTTTTTT. Its protein product is CASSQGWGNTGELFF.

This clone was recorded once. CDR3 DNA sequence: TGTGCCAGCAGCTTGTGGAGGGCTAGCGGGAGTTCCTACAATGAGCAGTTCTTC. This translates into CASSLWRASGSSYNEQFF. The chain employs TRBV5-6 and TRBJ2-1; TRBD2 matches at 10 bases. The trim removed 1 base at V and 1 base at J, leaving 8 bases unmatched. Germline CDR1 is SGHDT and CDR2 is YYEEEE. The CDR3 length is 18 residues.

V gene TRBV12-3 or TRBV12-4 combines with J gene TRBJ2-1; D gene uncertain. V was pared by 1 base and J by 12 bases, with 13 bases between. This CDR3 comprises 13 residues. CDR3 sequence (DNA): TGTGCCAGCAGTTTAGTCGCAACTCCAAGGCAGTTCTTC. This codes for CASSLVATPRQFF.

The chain joins TRBV28 to TRBJ1-5; no reliable D call. The V gene lost 6 bases and the J gene lost 4 bases, with 16 bases spanning the gap. Germline CDR1 MDHEN, CDR2 SYDVKM. The CDR3 length is 15 residues. The CDR3: CASRSIGFGNQPQHF. CDR3 sequence (DNA): TGTGCCAGCAGATCAATCGGGTTTGGGAATCAGCCCCAGCATTTT.

The chain has TRBV5-5 and TRBJ1-2; D is uncertain. Per the germline V gene, CDR1 is SGHKS and CDR2 is YYEKEE (reference sequence). This CDR3 is 14 amino acids long. Trimming pared 4 bases from V and 8 bases from J, leaving 18 bases between. This chain's CDR3 is CASSPEVAPLGYTF. CDR3 DNA: TGTGCCAGCAGCCCGGAGGTGGCGCCGCTGGGCTACACCTTC.

The rearrangement uses TRBV6-6 and TRBJ1-3; possible D gene TRBD1, 5 bases. Germline CDR1 reads MNHNY; CDR2 reads SVGAGI (reference sequence). The CDR3 is made up of 17 amino acids. V was cut by 5 bases and J by 0 bases, with 17 bases left in between. In DNA form, the CDR3 reads TGTGCCAGCAGTCGGGGACCGCAGTCCCACTCTGGAAACACCATATATTTT. Protein sequence: CASSRGPQSHSGNTIYF.

The chain uses TRBV5-1 and TRBJ1-6; 9 nucleotides match TRBD1. The CDR3 is made up of 14 amino acids. CDR1 and CDR2 from the germline V gene are SGHRS and YFSETQ. V dropped 4 bases and J dropped 10; count of bases not matched to a gene: 6. Written as DNA, the CDR3 is TGCGCCAGCAGCCAGACAGGGGGTGACTCACCCCTCCACTTT. Residues: CASSQTGGDSPLHF.

The J gene is TRBJ2-7, the V gene TRBV5-1; TRBD2 agrees at 7 bases. Germline V gene sequence: CDR1 SGHRS, CDR2 YFSETQ. V dropped 4 bases and J dropped 9; count of bases not matched to a gene: 19. There are 16 residues in the CDR3. The CDR3 DNA follows: TGCGCCAGCAGCCCGGGCCTCCGGGACTACGACAAGGGGCAGTACTTC. Encoded protein: CASSPGLRDYDKGQYF.

The genes are TRBV4-1 and TRBJ1-1, with TRBD1 identical over 7 bases. The trim removed 3 bases at V and 11 bases at J, leaving 9 bases unmatched. The CDR3 loop spans 13 amino acids. Germline CDR1 is MGHRA and CDR2 is YSYEKL. CDR3 loop: CASSHPAGGGAFF. CDR3 coding DNA: TGCGCCAGCAGCCATCCAGCAGGGGGAGGCGCTTTCTTT.

V gene TRBV24-1 combines with J gene TRBJ2-5, with TRBD1 as a possible D gene (6 bases). This CDR3 is 14 amino acids long. From germline, CDR1 is KGHDR and CDR2 SFDVKD. Between the trimmed V and J ends, which lost 1 base and 4 bases, there was a span of 9 bases. The CDR3 DNA follows: TGTGCCACCAGTGATTTAGGGGGAGTAGAGACCCAGTACTTC. It specifies CATSDLGGVETQYF.

V is TRBV11-2 and J is TRBJ1-2; TRBD1 might be the D (5 bases). V was cut by 3 bases and J by 4 bases, with 15 bases left in between. From germline, CDR1 is SGHAT and CDR2 FQNNGV. This CDR3 spans 15 amino acids. DNA of the CDR3: TGTGCCAGCAGCTTCGATTCCAGGGTCCGCTATGGCTACACCTTC. Amino acid sequence: CASSFDSRVRYGYTF.

The J gene is TRBJ1-5, the V gene TRBV20-1; a weak D match, TRBD1 (5 bases). Trimming took 3 bases from V and 0 from J, leaving 9 bases between them. CDR1 and CDR2 (germline): DFQATT, SNEGSKA (reference sequence). There are 14 residues in the CDR3. The CDR3 DNA sequence: TGCAGTGCTAGTTGGGGGTATAGCAATCAGCCCCAGCATTTT. It is translated as CSASWGYSNQPQHF.

The chain combines TRBV29-1 with TRBJ1-2, with 9 bases that match TRBD1. The CDR3 has 13 amino acids. The trim removed 6 bases at V and 3 bases at J, leaving 5 bases unmatched. CDR1 and CDR2 from the germline V gene are SQVTM and ANQGSEA. CDR3 sequence reads: CSVSDRGDYGYTF. The CDR3 coding sequence is TGCAGCGTCTCGGACAGGGGAGACTATGGCTACACCTTC.

The J gene is TRBJ1-4, the V gene TRBV6-5; weak D call: TRBD1 (6 bases). Germline CDR1 MNHEY, CDR2 SVGAGI. The CDR3 consists of 14 residues. V was cut by 4 bases and J by 4 bases, with 10 bases left in between. Here the CDR3 DNA reads TGTGCCAGCAGTTTTCAACAGGGTAATGAAAAACTGTTTTTT. It yields the protein CASSFQQGNEKLFF.

The chain is built from TRBV7-9 and TRBJ2-7; TRBD2 agrees at 10 bases. CDR1 is SEHNR and CDR2 is FQNEAQ in the germline V gene (reference sequence). V trimming: 3 bases; J trimming: 6 bases; junction bases outside the gene matches: 2. The CDR3 is 13 residues long. This CDR3 is CASSFSGRTEQYF. The CDR3, as DNA: TGTGCCAGCAGCTTTAGCGGGAGGACCGAGCAGTACTTC.

The chain couples TRBV19 to TRBJ2-5; 12 positions match TRBD1. This CDR3 is 16 amino acids long. Per the germline V gene, CDR1 is LNHDA and CDR2 is SQIVND (reference sequence). V shed 6 bases and J 5 bases; nucleotides not matched to a gene: 10. The CDR3 nucleotides read TGTGCCAGTAGCACCGGGACAGGGGGCTTCGTGGAGACCCAGTACTTC. Translating it yields CASSTGTGGFVETQYF.

The rearrangement links TRBV4-3 to TRBJ2-7; 12 bases align to TRBD2. V lost 1 base, J lost 5 bases, and 3 bases stayed unmatched. CDR1 LGHNA and CDR2 YSLEER come from the germline V gene. CDR3 length equals 15 residues. The CDR3 bases are TGCGCCAGCAGCCAAGGACTAGCGGGAGTTAACGAGCAGTACTTC. Its protein product is CASSQGLAGVNEQYF.

Only one count was recorded for this clone. The rearrangement links TRBV19 to TRBJ2-1; TRBD2 aligns across 9 bases. V lost 10 bases, J lost 9 bases, and 13 bases stayed unmatched. Looked up from germline, CDR1 is LNHDA and CDR2 is SQIVND (reference sequence). This CDR3 is 14 amino acids long. The CDR3 DNA is TGTGCCACCCATCCCGGGACTAGCCGCGGTGAGCAGTTCTTC. Protein product: CATHPGTSRGEQFF.

J is TRBJ1-1 and V is TRBV7-9; 7 bases align to TRBD1. The germline V gene has CDR1 SEHNR and CDR2 FQNEAQ (reference sequence). The CDR3 contains 18 residues. The J segment lost 1 base and the V segment lost 3 bases, leaving 14 bases of the junction unmatched. The CDR3 sequence is CASSFPLAGGLGNTEAFF. CDR3 nucleotide sequence: TGTGCCAGCAGCTTCCCCCTGGCAGGGGGGTTGGGGAACACTGAAGCTTTCTTT.

The rearrangement links TRBV19 to TRBJ1-1; D may be TRBD1 (5 bases). The CDR3 is 12 residues long. With 7 bases removed from V and 1 base from J, the gap between germline ends came to 7 bases. Germline V gene lookup returns CDR1 LNHDA and CDR2 SQIVND (reference sequence). CDR3 sequence: CASTGRNTEAFF. CDR3 bases: TGTGCCAGTACAGGGAGGAACACTGAAGCTTTCTTT.

The chain recombines TRBV5-1 with TRBJ2-5; D might be TRBD1 (6 bases). CDR1 and CDR2 from the germline V gene are SGHRS and YFSETQ. V lost 2 bases and J lost 5, with 13 bases in between. The CDR3 extends over 14 amino acids. The CDR3: CASSFFSRGETQYF. The CDR3 nucleotides read TGCGCCAGCAGCTTTTTCAGCAGGGGTGAGACCCAGTACTTC.